This record looks at one T cell receptor (beta chain) sequence and its context. What it binds is not known. The PCR was carried out with 60 Vbeta primers and 13 Jbeta primers. The protocol was immunoSEQ multiplex PCR, while the TCRdb copy is restricted to in-frame clones and leaves out a portion. The data hold under 150,000 clones, with around 82% observed a single time. J lost 7 bases, V lost 5 bases, and 10 bases had no gene match. Germline-derived CDR1 and CDR2 are LNHNV and YYDKDF (reference sequence). The CDR3 has 14 residues. These data are taken from a study of cytomegalovirus exposure and HLA in healthy donors. Broader study findings: It has been reported that TCR beta sequences accurately predicted the HLA-A and HLA-B alleles of most subjects.

This chain connects TRBV15 to TRBJ1-1, with 7 bases aligning to TRBD1. Specimen: PBMCs. The TCR comes from a woman in her twenties or thirties in good health and CMV-seropositive. CDR3 region: CATSEPQGSSEAFF. The CDR3, as DNA: TGTGCCACCAGCGAGCCACAGGGGTCGAGTGAAGCTTTCTTT.